This T cell receptor beta chain was recorded in a study of T cell repertoires in cytomegalovirus infection. At the level of the study: Indications of both CMV infection and matching HLA type were provided by public TCR beta signatures. Overall study findings and caveats: Summed public TCR beta family frequency identified CMV carriers bearing the relevant HLA.

Notes on this clonotype: The antigen remains unidentified.

Germline assignment: CDR1 MNHEY and CDR2 SVGAGI. With 2 bases removed from V and 4 bases from J, the gap between germline ends came to 13 bases. The CDR3 is 15 amino acids. MiXCR, applied by TCRdb to the reads, yields one record per CDR3 protein. This table has around 750,000 distinct CDR3 sequences, approximately 32% appearing once. V usage is TRBV6-5 and J usage is TRBJ2-3; a weak D match, TRBD2 (6 bases). The sample was cultured CD8+ T cells from PBMCs, taken from culture after CMV antigen stimulation. The sequence was collected from a human donor in good health (CMV status not recorded). Some clones in this sample may be carry-over from other donors' samples. The CDR3 DNA reads TGTGCCAGCAGTTACCGGGGGACTCGGGCAGATACGCAGTATTTT. Amino acids: CASSYRGTRADTQYF.